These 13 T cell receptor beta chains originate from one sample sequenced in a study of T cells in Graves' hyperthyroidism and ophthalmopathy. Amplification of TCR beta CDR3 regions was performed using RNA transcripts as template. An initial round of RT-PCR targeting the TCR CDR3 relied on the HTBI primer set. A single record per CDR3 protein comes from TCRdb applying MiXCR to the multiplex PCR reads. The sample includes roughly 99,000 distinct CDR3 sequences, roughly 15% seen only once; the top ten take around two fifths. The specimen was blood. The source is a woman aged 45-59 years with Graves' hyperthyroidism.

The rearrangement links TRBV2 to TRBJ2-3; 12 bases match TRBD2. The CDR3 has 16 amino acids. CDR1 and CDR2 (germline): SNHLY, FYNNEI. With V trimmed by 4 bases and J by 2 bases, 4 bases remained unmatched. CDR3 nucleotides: TGTGCCAGCAGTGGACTAGCGGGGGTATTCACAGATACGCAGTATTTT. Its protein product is CASSGLAGVFTDTQYF.

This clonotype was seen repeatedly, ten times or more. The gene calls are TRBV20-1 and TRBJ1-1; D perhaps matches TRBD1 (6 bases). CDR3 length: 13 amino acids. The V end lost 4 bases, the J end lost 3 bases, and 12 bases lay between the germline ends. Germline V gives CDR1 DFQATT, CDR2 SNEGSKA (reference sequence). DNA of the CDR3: TGCAGTGCTATGACAGGAGGGTACACTGAAGCTTTCTTT. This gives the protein CSAMTGGYTEAFF.

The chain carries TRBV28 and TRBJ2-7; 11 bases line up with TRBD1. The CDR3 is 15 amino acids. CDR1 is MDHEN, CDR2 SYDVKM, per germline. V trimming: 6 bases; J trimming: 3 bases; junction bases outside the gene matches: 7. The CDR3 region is CASRPPGQGGYEQYF. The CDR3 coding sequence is TGTGCCAGCAGGCCACCGGGACAGGGGGGCTACGAGCAGTACTTC.

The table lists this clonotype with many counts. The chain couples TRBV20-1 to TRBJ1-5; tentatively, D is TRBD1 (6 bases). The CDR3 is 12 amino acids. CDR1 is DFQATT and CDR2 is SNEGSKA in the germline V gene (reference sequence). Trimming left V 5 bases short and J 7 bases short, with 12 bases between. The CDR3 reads CSAPTGKQPQHF. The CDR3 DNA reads TGCAGTGCTCCAACAGGGAAACAGCCCCAGCATTTT.

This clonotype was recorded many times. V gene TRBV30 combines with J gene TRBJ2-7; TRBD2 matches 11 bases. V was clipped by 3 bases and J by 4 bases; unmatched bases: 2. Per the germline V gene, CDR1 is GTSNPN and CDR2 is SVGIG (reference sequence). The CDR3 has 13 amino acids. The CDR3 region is CAWRGLAVYEQYF. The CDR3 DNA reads TGTGCCTGGAGGGGACTAGCGGTTTACGAGCAGTACTTC.

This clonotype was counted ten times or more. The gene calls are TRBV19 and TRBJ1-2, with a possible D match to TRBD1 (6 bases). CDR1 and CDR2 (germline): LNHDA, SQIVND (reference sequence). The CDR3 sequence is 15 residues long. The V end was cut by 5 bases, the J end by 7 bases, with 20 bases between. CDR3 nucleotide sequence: TGTGCCAGTAGTGCCTACAGGGTGCAACGTCGTGGCTACACCTTC. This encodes CASSAYRVQRRGYTF.

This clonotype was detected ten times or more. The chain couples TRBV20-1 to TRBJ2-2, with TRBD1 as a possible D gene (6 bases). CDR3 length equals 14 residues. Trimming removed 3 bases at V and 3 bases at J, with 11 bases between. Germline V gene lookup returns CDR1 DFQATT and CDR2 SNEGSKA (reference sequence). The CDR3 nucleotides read TGCAGTGCTAGGCTGCAGGGGTACACCGGGGAGCTGTTTTTT. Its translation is CSARLQGYTGELFF.

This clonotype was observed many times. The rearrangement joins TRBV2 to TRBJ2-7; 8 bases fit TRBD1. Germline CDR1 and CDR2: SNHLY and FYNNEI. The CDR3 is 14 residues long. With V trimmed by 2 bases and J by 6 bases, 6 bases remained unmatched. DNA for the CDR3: TGTGCCAGCAGTGAAAGACAGGGGAGTGGCGAGCAGTACTTC. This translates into CASSERQGSGEQYF.

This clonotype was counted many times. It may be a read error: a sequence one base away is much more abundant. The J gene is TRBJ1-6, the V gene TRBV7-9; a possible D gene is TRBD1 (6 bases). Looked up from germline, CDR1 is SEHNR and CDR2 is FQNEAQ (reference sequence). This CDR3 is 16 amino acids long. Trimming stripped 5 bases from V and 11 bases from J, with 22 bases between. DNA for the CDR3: TGTGCCAGCAGCCCATTACAGGGTGGGGGAATTCCACCCCTCCACTTT. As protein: CASSPLQGGGIPPLHF.

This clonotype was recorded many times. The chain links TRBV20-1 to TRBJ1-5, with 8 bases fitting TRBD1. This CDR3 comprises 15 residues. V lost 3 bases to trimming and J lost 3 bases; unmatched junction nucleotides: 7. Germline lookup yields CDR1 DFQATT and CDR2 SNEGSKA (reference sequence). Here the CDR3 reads CSARAKTGANQPQHF. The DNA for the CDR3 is TGCAGTGCTAGGGCTAAGACAGGGGCCAATCAGCCCCAGCATTTT.

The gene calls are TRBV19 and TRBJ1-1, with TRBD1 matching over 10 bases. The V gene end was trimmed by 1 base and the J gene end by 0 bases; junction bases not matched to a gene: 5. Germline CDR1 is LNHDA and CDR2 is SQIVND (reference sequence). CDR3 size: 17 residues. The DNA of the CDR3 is TGTGCCAGTAGTATAGCGACAGGGGGCCGGATGAACACTGAAGCTTTCTTT. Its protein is CASSIATGGRMNTEAFF. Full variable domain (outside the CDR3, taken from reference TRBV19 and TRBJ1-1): DGGITQSPKYLFRKEGQNVTLSCEQNLNHDAMYWYRQDPGQGLRLIYYSQIVNDFQKGDIAEGYSVSREKKESFPLTVTSAQKNPTAFYLCASSIATGGRMNTEAFFGQGTRLTVV.

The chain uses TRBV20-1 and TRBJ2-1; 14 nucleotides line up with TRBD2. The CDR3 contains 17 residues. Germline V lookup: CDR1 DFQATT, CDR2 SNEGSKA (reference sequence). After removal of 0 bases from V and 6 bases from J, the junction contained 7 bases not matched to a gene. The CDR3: CSARDPGLAGVVNEQFF. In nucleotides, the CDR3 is TGCAGTGCTAGAGATCCGGGACTAGCGGGAGTTGTCAATGAGCAGTTCTTC.

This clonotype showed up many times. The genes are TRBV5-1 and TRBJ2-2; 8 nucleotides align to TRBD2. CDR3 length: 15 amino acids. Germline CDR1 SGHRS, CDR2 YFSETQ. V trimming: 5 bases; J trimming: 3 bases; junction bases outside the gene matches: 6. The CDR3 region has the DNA TGCGCCAGCAGATCCGGGACTAGTGACACCGGGGAGCTGTTTTTT. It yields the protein CASRSGTSDTGELFF.